The next 7 T cell receptor beta chains were all read from a single sample in a study of blood T cells in healthy people across ages. A sample-barcoded 5' primer and a J-beta primer mix were used in a second PCR of roughly 7 to 12 cycles. TCRdb re-called the 5' RACE reads with MiXCR, one entry per CDR3 protein. Of about 640,000 distinct CDR3 sequences in the sample, under 70% were seen once. Sequencing used blood. The receptors originated from a man in his fifties or sixties in good health.

The chain joins TRBV5-1 to TRBJ2-5; TRBD2 might be the D (6 bases). The end of the DNA fits TRBJ2-7 better, so the J call may be wrong. This CDR3 comprises 19 residues. Germline V lookup: CDR1 SGHRS, CDR2 YFSETQ. CDR3 in amino acids: CASSLAGGEPRYPPYEQYF. In DNA, the CDR3 is TGCGCCAGCAGCTTGGCCGGAGGGGAGCCGAGGTATCCTCCCTACGAGCAGTACTTC.

This clonotype was counted only a few times. The CDR3, as DNA: TGTGCCAGCAGTGAAAGGGCAGGAGCCGTCCAGTACTTC. It is translated as CASSERAGAVQYF. The V and J genes are TRBV6-1 and TRBJ2-5, with D uncertain. The CDR3 runs 13 residues. V was clipped by 2 bases and J by 10 bases, with 14 bases between them. Germline V gives CDR1 MNHNS, CDR2 SASEGT.

As regards this clonotype: Mismatch with germline at one junction end may stem from a read error. CDR3 region: CASTYYRSSYNEQFF. DNA of the CDR3: TGTGCCAGCACTTACTACAGGAGCTCCTACAATGAGCAGTTCTTC. The rearrangement joins TRBV6-2 or TRBV6-3 to TRBJ2-1, with D possibly being TRBD1 (5 bases). This CDR3 spans 15 amino acids. Germline CDR1 reads MNHEY; CDR2 reads SVGEGT.

There are a few counts of this clonotype. This chain uses TRBV29-1 with TRBJ1-2, with 9 bases identical to TRBD1. Germline-derived CDR1 and CDR2 are SQVTM and ANQGSEA. This CDR3 has 13 residues. With 5 bases clipped from V and 10 bases from J, the junction kept 11 bases outside the gene matches. Here the CDR3 reads CSVQPTGGRAYTF. Here the CDR3 DNA reads TGCAGCGTTCAACCGACAGGGGGAAGGGCCTACACCTTC.

This chain uses TRBV12-3 or TRBV12-4 with TRBJ2-6; D is undetermined. The CDR3 extends over 12 amino acids. Between the trimmed V and J ends, which lost 8 bases and 7 bases, there was a span of 9 bases. CDR3 sequence: CASGSDANVLTF. The CDR3 DNA reads as TGTGCCAGCGGCTCTGATGCCAACGTCCTGACTTTC.

V gene TRBV20-1 combines with J gene TRBJ1-5; D might be TRBD1 (6 bases). CDR1 DFQATT and CDR2 SNEGSKA come from the germline V gene (reference sequence). CDR3 length equals 13 residues. Trimming took off 3 bases at V and 2 bases at J, with 8 bases between the two ends. Here the CDR3 reads CSARRGGNQPQHF. CDR3 nucleotides: TGCAGTGCTAGGAGGGGGGGCAATCAGCCCCAGCATTTT.

The chain links TRBV18 to TRBJ1-1, with D maybe TRBD1 (5 bases). Trimming pared 8 bases from V and 2 bases from J, leaving 12 bases between. Germline V gene data show CDR1 as KGHSH and CDR2 as LQKENI. The CDR3 consists of 13 residues. In nucleotides, the CDR3 is TGTGCCAGCAGTCCAGGGACTAACACTGAAGCTTTCTTT. Its translation is CASSPGTNTEAFF.